The clone carrying this T cell receptor (beta chain) has ten or more counts. The antigen is unknown. This sample's time point: patch test 3, about 24 weeks after DPC sensitization. Noted treatment: therapeutic diphenylcyclopropenone sensitization with weekly scalp DPC. This entry comes from a study of human T cells and chemical hapten exposure. Study as a whole: The variation in per-sample TCR yields arose mainly from small differences in pooled library volumes. Study results and caveats: Expanded TCRs created a significantly greater count of big CDR3 similarity clusters than controls did. PT1 expanded TCR numbers rose with patch test score.

The library attached unique molecular identifiers to individual cDNA molecules. One entry per CDR3 protein results from TCRdb running MiXCR on the RACE reads. Among 75,000 to 90,000 distinct CDR3 sequences, less than 14% were seen once, and the ten largest hold under 4.5%. This clonotype was sampled from a woman aged 50 to 60 with alopecia areata. Some clones in this sample may be carry-over from other donors' samples. Material: whole blood, obtained in connection with sensitization to the hapten diphenylcyclopropenone (DPC).

CDR3 sequence (DNA): TGCAGCGTGTCCGCAGCGGGAGGGTTGTCGGGTGAGCAGTTCTTC. This encodes CSVSAAGGLSGEQFF. The genes are TRBV29-1 and TRBJ2-1; TRBD2 aligns across 10 bases. The ends lost 6 bases at V and 9 bases at J; junction bases unmatched: 14. The CDR3 has 15 residues. The V gene's germline CDR1 is SQVTM and CDR2 ANQGSEA.